This passage covers 30 T cell receptor beta chains from one sample sequenced in a study of molecular identifiers for immune sequencing clone quantification. Each CDR3 protein is one row after TCRdb ran MiXCR on the PCR reads. This sample has around 20,000 distinct CDR3 sequences, with roughly 15% found just once. Sequences were obtained from naive CD8+ T cells from blood, with Jurkat cell RNA spiked in. Described subset: FACS-sorted CD8+CD4-CCR7+CD45RA+ naive T cells. The receptors originated from a human donor in good health. Some libraries in this study had Jurkat cell RNA spiked in.

This clonotype was counted at least ten times. J is TRBJ2-7 and V is TRBV4-1, with D maybe TRBD2 (6 bases). Germline V gene sequence: CDR1 MGHRA, CDR2 YSYEKL. V was cut by 5 bases and J by 9 bases, with 11 bases left in between. The CDR3 length is 11 residues. The CDR3 DNA sequence: TGCGCCAGCAGCGCCCGGGGGTTGCAGTACTTC. Protein sequence: CASSARGLQYF.

By share, this clonotype ranks as medium-sized. The chain employs TRBV29-1 and TRBJ2-2; the D gene is possibly TRBD2 (5 bases). CDR3 length: 14 amino acids. Germline values: CDR1 SQVTM, CDR2 ANQGSEA. V was shortened by 4 bases and J by 5 bases, with 14 bases between the two germline ends. CDR3: CSVVKSGGTGELFF. The CDR3 DNA follows: TGCAGCGTTGTTAAAAGCGGTGGAACCGGGGAGCTGTTTTTT.

In its sample, this clonotype was seen many times. The gene calls are TRBV5-1 and TRBJ2-1, with a weak D call TRBD2 (6 bases). Trimming left V 4 bases short and J 0 bases short, with 14 bases between. The CDR3 consists of 16 residues. In germline, CDR1 is SGHRS, CDR2 YFSETQ. CDR3 bases: TGCGCCAGCAGCCCACTAGCCCCAAGCTCCTACAATGAGCAGTTCTTC. Amino acids: CASSPLAPSSYNEQFF.

Turning to this clonotype: Being one base from a much bigger clone, this may be a read error. The chain's CDR3 is CASSRGSDYEQYF. In DNA form, the CDR3 reads TGTGCCAGCAGTCGGGGGAGTGACTACGAGCAGTACTTC. This sequence joins TRBV27 and TRBJ2-7, with TRBD2 as a possible D gene (6 bases). CDR3 length equals 13 residues. Germline V gives CDR1 MNHEY, CDR2 SMNVEV (reference sequence). V shed 5 bases and J shed 3 bases, with 11 bases lying between them.

In its sample, this clonotype was seen many times. The chain joins TRBV6-2 or TRBV6-3 to TRBJ2-2; the D gene is possibly TRBD1 (6 bases). V shed 5 bases and J shed 6 bases, with 16 bases lying between them. Germline lookup yields CDR1 MNHEY and CDR2 SVGEGT. The CDR3 runs 15 residues. The CDR3 loop reads CASSLRDTFSGELFF. The CDR3 region has the DNA TGTGCCAGCAGTCTCCGGGACACGTTTTCCGGGGAGCTGTTTTTT.

This clonotype has ten or more counts. The rearrangement joins TRBV4-1 to TRBJ2-3, with a tentative D call TRBD1 (6 bases). Per germline, CDR1 MGHRA and CDR2 YSYEKL. V gave up 1 base and J gave up 3 bases, with 20 bases separating them. There are 18 residues in the CDR3. CDR3 protein: CASSQVFQGTYSTDTQYF. The CDR3 DNA is TGCGCCAGCAGCCAAGTGTTCCAGGGGACCTATAGTACAGATACGCAGTATTTT.

This clonotype appeared many times. The chain joins TRBV27 to TRBJ2-7; 9 bases agree with TRBD1. From germline, CDR1 is MNHEY and CDR2 SMNVEV (reference sequence). The ends lost 2 bases at V and 1 base at J; junction bases unmatched: 3. CDR3 size: 15 residues. The CDR3 DNA reads TGTGCCAGCAGTTTAACCGGGACAGGGTCCTACGAGCAGTACTTC. Its translation is CASSLTGTGSYEQYF.

In its sample, this clonotype was seen many times. The chain joins TRBV6-5 to TRBJ2-7; a weak D match, TRBD2 (5 bases). The CDR3 spans 14 residues. V shed 7 bases and J shed 4 bases, with 17 bases lying between them. Germline CDR1 MNHEY, CDR2 SVGAGI. The DNA of the CDR3 is TGTGCCAGCACTGACTCTCGGGGAAGTTACGAGCAGTACTTC. Protein product: CASTDSRGSYEQYF.

This clonotype was recorded many times. This rearrangement joins TRBV4-3 to TRBJ2-1; D not resolved. The CDR3 length is 13 residues. Germline assignment: CDR1 LGHNA and CDR2 YSLEER. The germline V and J ends were trimmed by 1 base and 10 bases, with 11 bases remaining between them. CDR3 in amino acids: CASSQVLVWEQFF. For the CDR3, the DNA is TGCGCCAGCAGCCAAGTTTTAGTATGGGAGCAGTTCTTC.

This clonotype came up many times. The rearrangement uses TRBV15 and TRBJ2-7; 8 positions agree with TRBD1. Germline V gene data show CDR1 as LNHNV and CDR2 as YYDKDF (reference sequence). With 0 bases clipped from V and 4 bases from J, the junction kept 8 bases outside the gene matches. The CDR3 extends over 16 amino acids. The CDR3 bases are TGTGCCACCAGCAGAGATCTAGGACAGGGTGCTTACGAGCAGTACTTC. The encoded protein is CATSRDLGQGAYEQYF.

This clonotype has ten or more counts. J is TRBJ1-1 and V is TRBV14; D is perhaps TRBD1 (6 bases). The CDR3 is 17 amino acids. The germline gives CDR1 SGHDN, CDR2 FVKESK. Trimming removed 5 bases at V and 1 base at J, with 20 bases between. CDR3 DNA: TGTGCCAGCAGCTTCATCCCGGGGGGGCGTGGGAACACTGAAGCTTTCTTT. Protein sequence: CASSFIPGGRGNTEAFF.

This clonotype was seen a handful of times. One base away lies a much larger clone, so this may be a sequencing read error. The J gene is TRBJ2-3, the V gene TRBV12-5; TRBD2 aligns across 7 bases. This CDR3 is built from 17 residues. The trim removed 6 bases at V and 0 bases at J, leaving 12 bases unmatched. Germline lookup yields CDR1 LGHNT and CDR2 FRNRAP. The CDR3 reads CASGSAAAGPSTDTQYF. The CDR3 DNA sequence: TGTGCTAGTGGAAGTGCCGCAGCGGGGCCGAGCACAGATACGCAGTATTTT.

In its sample, this clonotype was seen many times. The conserved phenylalanine or tryptophan normally closing the CDR3 is absent here, so this likely arose from a read error. V usage is TRBV2 and J usage is TRBJ1-5, with 7 bases identical to TRBD1. This CDR3 spans 14 amino acids. J was trimmed by 7 bases and V by 3 bases; bases with no gene match: 6. From germline, CDR1 is SNHLY and CDR2 FYNNEI. The CDR3: CASSDRQGGQPQHS. The CDR3 DNA follows: TGTGCCAGCAGTGATCGACAGGGAGGCCAGCCCCAGCATTCT.

This clonotype was observed at least ten times. V is TRBV11-2 and J is TRBJ2-5; D remains unclear. The CDR3 length is 14 residues. V dropped 7 bases and J dropped 1 base, with 13 bases sitting between them. The germline V gene encodes CDR1 SGHAT and CDR2 FQNNGV. The CDR3: CASKLLPAQETQYF. The CDR3 region has the DNA TGTGCCAGCAAACTCCTTCCCGCCCAAGAGACCCAGTACTTC.

This clonotype was observed at least ten times. V is TRBV6-5 and J is TRBJ1-1; tentatively, D is TRBD1 (5 bases). This CDR3 comprises 13 residues. V was pared by 6 bases and J by 1 base, with 9 bases between. CDR1 is MNHEY, CDR2 SVGAGI, per germline. The CDR3 sequence is CASRSTGNTEAFF. CDR3 sequence (DNA): TGTGCCAGCAGGAGCACAGGGAACACTGAAGCTTTCTTT.

This clonotype was seen many times. The chain is built from TRBV7-9 and TRBJ2-7, with TRBD1 matching 7 bases. V shed 7 bases and J 3 bases; nucleotides not matched to a gene: 6. Per germline, CDR1 SEHNR and CDR2 FQNEAQ (reference sequence). CDR3 length equals 13 residues. This chain's CDR3 is CASTRTGVYEQYF. The DNA for the CDR3 is TGTGCCAGCACTCGGACAGGCGTCTACGAGCAGTACTTC.

This clonotype was detected ten times or more. Written as DNA, the CDR3 is TGTGCCAGCAGTCGGTCCTATAGCAATCAGCCCCAGCATTTT. It yields the protein CASSRSYSNQPQHF. V and J are TRBV7-9 and TRBJ1-5; D unresolved. Deletions cut 6 bases from V and 0 bases from J, with 9 bases between. CDR1 SEHNR and CDR2 FQNEAQ come from the germline V gene (reference sequence). This CDR3 has 14 residues. The entire variable domain, with the rest obtained from reference TRBV7-9 and TRBJ1-5, is as follows: DTGVSQNPRHKITKRGQNVTFRCDPISEHNRLYWYRQTLGQGPEFLTYFQNEAQLEKSRLLSDRFSAERPKGSFSTLEIQRTEQGDSAMYLCASSRSYSNQPQHFGDGTRLSIL.

This clonotype was seen ten or more times. The chain carries TRBV29-1 and TRBJ2-5; 7 bases map to TRBD1. Germline-derived CDR1 and CDR2 are SQVTM and ANQGSEA. V lost 7 bases, J lost 4 bases, and 9 bases stayed unmatched. The CDR3 sequence is 13 residues long. CDR3: CSANPTGPETQYF. The CDR3 DNA is TGCAGCGCGAATCCGACAGGGCCAGAGACCCAGTACTTC.

This clonotype was recorded many times. The chain is built from TRBV4-3 and TRBJ1-2; 7 nucleotides match TRBD1. Germline trimming cut 2 bases from V and 7 bases from J; bases unmatched to any gene: 4. The V gene's germline CDR1 is LGHNA and CDR2 YSLEER. The CDR3 is 13 amino acids. CDR3 in amino acids: CASSQRQGSGYTF. In DNA, the CDR3 is TGCGCCAGCAGCCAACGACAGGGATCTGGCTACACCTTC.

This clonotype has a count of ten or more. This rearrangement joins TRBV27 to TRBJ1-1; D is ambiguous. The CDR3 covers 13 residues. Germline CDR1 MNHEY, CDR2 SMNVEV (reference sequence). V lost 2 bases, J lost 3 bases, and 7 bases lay in between. The CDR3 region has the DNA TGTGCCAGCAGTTTAAGTGGTGACACTGAAGCTTTCTTT. The encoded protein is CASSLSGDTEAFF.

This clonotype was picked up many times. The chain carries TRBV30 and TRBJ2-1, with D possibly matching TRBD2 (6 bases). CDR1 and CDR2 from the germline V gene are GTSNPN and SVGIG (reference sequence). The CDR3 runs to 14 residues. Trimming shortened V by 0 bases and J by 6 bases, and 12 bases separated the two germline ends. The CDR3 region is CAWSVRGLINEQFF. The CDR3 DNA reads TGTGCCTGGAGTGTACGGGGACTGATCAATGAGCAGTTCTTC.

The chain joins TRBV7-9 to TRBJ1-1, with 9 bases that match TRBD1. CDR1 and CDR2 (germline): SEHNR, FQNEAQ (reference sequence). The V gene end was trimmed by 2 bases and the J gene end by 10 bases; junction bases not matched to a gene: 5. This CDR3 has 13 amino acids. The CDR3 bases are TGTGCCAGCAGCTTAAGGGACAGGGAAGGAGCTTTCTTT. This sequence encodes CASSLRDREGAFF.

This clonotype was seen many times. The genes are TRBV7-9 and TRBJ2-2; TRBD1 aligns across 8 bases. The CDR3 sequence is 17 residues long. Germline-derived CDR1 and CDR2 are SEHNR and FQNEAQ (reference sequence). Trimming took 10 bases from V and 4 from J; bases not matched to a gene: 17. Here the CDR3 DNA reads TGTGCCACCAAGAAACGGTTGCAGGGGGCGAGCACCGGGGAGCTGTTTTTT. Translated, it gives CATKKRLQGASTGELFF.

The sample holds many counts of this clonotype. This chain connects TRBV6-2 or TRBV6-3 to TRBJ2-7; TRBD1 matches 10 bases. This CDR3 has 17 amino acids. Looked up from germline, CDR1 is MNHEY and CDR2 is SVGEGT. Unmatched junction bases numbered 8, after V lost 0 bases and J lost 3 bases. This CDR3 reads CASSYSRGQGSFYEQYF. The DNA for the CDR3 is TGTGCCAGCAGTTACTCTCGGGGACAGGGGTCGTTCTACGAGCAGTACTTC.

The sample holds many counts of this clonotype. The rearrangement links TRBV6-5 to TRBJ2-3, with 8 bases identical to TRBD1. This CDR3 comprises 16 residues. With V trimmed by 0 bases and J by 4 bases, 6 bases remained unmatched. Germline V gene sequence: CDR1 MNHEY, CDR2 SVGAGI. The CDR3 bases are TGTGCCAGCAGTTACTCTGGACAGGGAAGGGCAGATACGCAGTATTTT. It translates to CASSYSGQGRADTQYF.

This clonotype was observed at least ten times. J is TRBJ2-1 and V is TRBV20-1, with 10 positions matching TRBD2. The CDR3 covers 16 residues. With V trimmed by 0 bases and J by 4 bases, 6 bases remained unmatched. Germline-derived CDR1 and CDR2 are DFQATT and SNEGSKA (reference sequence). The CDR3 loop reads CSARDSGLATYNEQFF. In DNA, the CDR3 is TGCAGTGCTAGAGATTCGGGACTAGCGACTTACAATGAGCAGTTCTTC.

This clonotype was recorded many times. This chain uses TRBV12-3 or TRBV12-4 with TRBJ2-7, with a possible D match to TRBD2 (5 bases). Trimming removed 5 bases at V and 3 bases at J, with 11 bases between. CDR3 size: 13 residues. CDR3 nucleotides: TGTGCCAGCAGTGCGAGCGGAGTCTACGAGCAGTACTTC. Its translation is CASSASGVYEQYF.

This clonotype showed up many times. The V call is TRBV11-3, the J call TRBJ2-1; 7 bases fit TRBD2. In germline, CDR1 is SGHNT, CDR2 YENEEA. This CDR3 is built from 15 residues. The trim removed 1 base at V and 5 bases at J, leaving 5 bases unmatched. The CDR3 sequence is CASSLVREGNNEQFF. The CDR3 DNA follows: TGTGCCAGCAGCTTAGTAAGGGAGGGTAACAATGAGCAGTTCTTC.

The rearrangement links TRBV7-2 to TRBJ1-5, with no clear D. Germline V lookup: CDR1 SGHTA, CDR2 FQGNSA. V lost 1 base and J 0 bases, leaving 7 bases between the germline ends. The CDR3 extends over 15 amino acids. The CDR3 coding sequence is TGTGCCAGCAGCTTAGGGGGAAATAGCAATCAGCCCCAGCATTTT. This codes for CASSLGGNSNQPQHF.

This clonotype was detected many times. The genes are TRBV10-3 and TRBJ2-7; D unclear. The CDR3 spans 13 residues. Germline V lookup: CDR1 ENHRY, CDR2 SYGVKD. V was trimmed by 2 bases and J by 0 bases, leaving 5 bases between them. As DNA, the CDR3 is TGTGCCATCAGTGAGAGAGACTCCTACGAGCAGTACTTC. Translated, it gives CAISERDSYEQYF.